This T cell receptor beta chain was identified during a study of T cell responses to AZD1222 COVID-19 vaccine. General study findings and limits: Repertoire collection took place solely once the T cell response had peaked. White British ancestry dominated among donors, who included more females, and clonal diversity was possibly underestimated.

This clone occurred a few times. Its cognate antigen is unknown. Germline V lookup: CDR1 SGDLS, CDR2 YYNGEE. V was clipped by 1 base and J by 6 bases, with 8 bases between them. CDR3 length: 13 amino acids. Produced via immunoSEQ multiplex PCR; TCRdb's table is partial and in-frame only. The sample consists of under 95,000 clones, 90% of them appearing once. This clonotype was sampled from an adult in good health. The material was peripheral blood, obtained on day 0 of AZD1222 vaccination. The V call is TRBV9, the J call TRBJ2-1; D perhaps matches TRBD1 (5 bases). The CDR3 region is CASSVLGANEQFF. In DNA form, the CDR3 reads TGTGCCAGCAGCGTACTAGGGGCCAATGAGCAGTTCTTC.